The source of this T cell receptor (beta chain) is a study of blood T cells in healthy people across ages. Findings and limits, study-wide: Age advanced and TCR beta diversity per million T cells fell, roughly linearly.

The V gene end was trimmed by 6 bases and the J gene end by 5 bases; junction bases not matched to a gene: 11. The CDR3 extends over 14 amino acids. CDR1 is DFQATT, CDR2 SNEGSKA, per germline (reference sequence). Combining a sample-barcoded 5' primer with a J-beta primer mix, a second PCR ran for roughly 6 to 12 cycles. TCRdb recomputed calls from the 5' RACE reads with MiXCR, one row per CDR3 protein. The sample contains some 1.7 million distinct CDR3 sequences, 28% of which appear only once. This clonotype was seen only a few times. Its specificity is not known. The sample taken for sequencing was blood. This chain uses TRBV20-1 with TRBJ2-3; 7 bases are shared with TRBD1. This receptor was obtained from a woman aged 25 to 39 in good health. The CDR3 DNA follows: TGCAGTGCCCGGGACAGCGCGAATAGAGATACGCAGTATTTT. Translated, it gives CSARDSANRDTQYF.